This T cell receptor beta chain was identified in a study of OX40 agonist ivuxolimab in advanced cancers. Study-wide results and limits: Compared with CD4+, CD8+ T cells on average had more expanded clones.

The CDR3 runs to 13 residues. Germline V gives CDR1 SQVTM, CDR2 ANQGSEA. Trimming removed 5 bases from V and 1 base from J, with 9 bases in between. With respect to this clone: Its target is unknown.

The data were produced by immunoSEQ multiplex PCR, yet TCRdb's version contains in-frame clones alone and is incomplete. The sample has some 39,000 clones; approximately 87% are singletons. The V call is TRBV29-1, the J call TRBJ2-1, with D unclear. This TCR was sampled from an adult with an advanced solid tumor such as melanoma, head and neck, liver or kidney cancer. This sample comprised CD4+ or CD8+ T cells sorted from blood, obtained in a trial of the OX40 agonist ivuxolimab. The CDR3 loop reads CSVRPPSYNEQFF. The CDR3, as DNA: TGCAGCGTTCGGCCCCCATCCTACAATGAGCAGTTCTTC.